Presented here are 19 T cell receptor beta chains from one specimen sequenced in a study of T cell changes during pregnancy in multiple sclerosis. Measured with immunoSEQ multiplex PCR; TCRdb has only the in-frame clones, and not every one. This sample has approximately 50,000 clones, with 80% to 95% found just once. The sequencing here drew on CD4+ T cells from peripheral blood mononuclear cells, taken after pregnancy. These receptors were obtained from a female donor with multiple sclerosis, enrolled in a pregnancy study.

The chain combines TRBV11-2 with TRBJ1-2; the D is unclear. V lost 5 bases, J lost 7 bases, and 8 bases lay in between. In germline, CDR1 is SGHAT, CDR2 FQNNGV. This CDR3 has 11 amino acids. DNA of the CDR3: TGTGCCAGCAGCCCCGGGTCTGGCTACACCTTC. Its translation: CASSPGSGYTF.

The chain joins TRBV6-1 to TRBJ2-2; 14 nucleotides match TRBD2. Per germline, CDR1 MNHNS and CDR2 SASEGT. The V segment lost 4 bases and the J segment 0 bases; nucleotides outside the gene matches: 4. The length of the CDR3 is 18 residues. The chain's CDR3 is CASSGLAGGSANTGELFF. The CDR3, as DNA: TGTGCCAGCAGTGGACTAGCGGGAGGGTCCGCGAACACCGGGGAGCTGTTTTTT.

V is TRBV7-9 and J is TRBJ2-3; no reliable D call. This CDR3 comprises 14 residues. V was cut by 5 bases and J by 0 bases, with 9 bases left in between. CDR1 and CDR2 (germline): SEHNR, FQNEAQ (reference sequence). CDR3 coding DNA: TGTGCCAGCAGCCAGGCCCTTAGCACAGATACGCAGTATTTT. Translation gives CASSQALSTDTQYF.

This chain uses TRBV14 with TRBJ2-3; D remains unclear. CDR3 length: 13 amino acids. Germline values: CDR1 SGHDN, CDR2 FVKESK. The ends were cut back, 3 bases at V and 7 bases at J, with 11 bases in the middle. CDR3 DNA: TGTGCCAGCAGCCACCCTCCCTTGTATACGCAGTATTTT. Protein sequence: CASSHPPLYTQYF. The whole variable domain, filled in from reference TRBV14 and TRBJ2-3, reads EAGVTQFPSHSVIEKGQTVTLRCDPISGHDNLYWYRRVMGKEIKFLLHFVKESKQDESGMPNNRFLAERTGGTYSTLKVQPAELEDSGVYFCASSHPPLYTQYFGPGTRLTVL.

The V call is TRBV27, the J call TRBJ2-3, with 7 nucleotides matching TRBD2. The CDR3 runs 16 residues. V was clipped by 2 bases and J by 4 bases; unmatched bases: 9. CDR1 is MNHEY, CDR2 SMNVEV, per germline (reference sequence). CDR3 bases: TGTGCCAGCAGTTTAATCCCGGGAGGTAGGGCAGATACGCAGTATTTT. Protein sequence: CASSLIPGGRADTQYF.

The chain joins TRBV5-1 to TRBJ2-7; maybe TRBD2 (6 bases). Trimming shortened V by 4 bases and J by 6 bases, and 20 bases separated the two germline ends. Germline-derived CDR1 and CDR2 are SGHRS and YFSETQ. This CDR3 spans 15 amino acids. CDR3 protein: CASSPLWVSAGEQYF. The CDR3 DNA is TGCGCCAGCAGCCCCCTGTGGGTATCAGCGGGCGAGCAGTACTTC.

The chain uses TRBV25-1 and TRBJ1-2; maybe TRBD1 (5 bases). Germline lookup yields CDR1 MGHDK and CDR2 SYGVNS. V lost 4 bases and J 2 bases, leaving 11 bases between the germline ends. The CDR3 has 14 residues. The DNA for the CDR3 is TGTGCCAGCAGTGGGGGGGTAGGGAACTATGGCTACACCTTC. Its translation is CASSGGVGNYGYTF.

The count of this clone is one. The rearrangement uses TRBV5-4 and TRBJ2-3; TRBD1 agrees at 9 bases. The V gene's germline CDR1 is SGHNT and CDR2 YYREEE (reference sequence). V gave up 4 bases and J gave up 3 bases; unmatched junction bases: 9. This CDR3 is 16 amino acids long. CDR3 residues: CASSATGQGWTDTQYF. The CDR3 bases are TGTGCCAGCAGCGCCACCGGACAGGGGTGGACAGATACGCAGTATTTT.

This chain uses TRBV6-1 with TRBJ2-3; tentatively, D is TRBD1 (6 bases). CDR3 length equals 17 residues. Germline V gene sequence: CDR1 MNHNS, CDR2 SASEGT. The germline V and J ends were trimmed by 4 bases and 1 base, with 18 bases remaining between them. The CDR3 loop reads CASSVPPPRTGTDTQYF. The CDR3 coding sequence is TGTGCCAGCAGTGTCCCACCACCTCGGACAGGCACAGATACGCAGTATTTT.

V and J are TRBV6-1 and TRBJ2-3; no clear D gene. The length of the CDR3 is 13 residues. Germline values: CDR1 MNHNS, CDR2 SASEGT. V lost 3 bases, J lost 2 bases, and 6 bases lay in between. CDR3 residues: CASSDSVTDTQYF. The CDR3 DNA sequence: TGTGCCAGCAGTGATTCAGTCACAGATACGCAGTATTTT.

This sequence joins TRBV6-5 and TRBJ2-7, with D possibly being TRBD1 (6 bases). CDR3 length: 14 residues. Looked up from germline, CDR1 is MNHEY and CDR2 is SVGAGI. Trimming left V 8 bases short and J 0 bases short, with 14 bases between. The CDR3 spells CASAALGASYEQYF. The DNA for the CDR3 is TGTGCCAGCGCCGCGTTGGGGGCCTCCTACGAGCAGTACTTC.

This clone was found a few times. This sequence joins TRBV4-2 and TRBJ2-2, with D unresolved. V was trimmed by 4 bases and J by 2 bases, leaving 5 bases between them. The CDR3 is 13 amino acids. Germline V gene sequence: CDR1 LGHNA, CDR2 YNFKEQ. The CDR3, as DNA: TGTGCCAGCAGCCGACATAACACCGGGGAGCTGTTTTTT. Protein product: CASSRHNTGELFF.

The chain combines TRBV18 with TRBJ2-5, with 9 positions matching TRBD1. The DNA matches TRBJ2-7 better at its end, which makes the J call doubtful. The CDR3 covers 16 residues. CDR1 and CDR2 from the germline V gene are KGHSH and LQKENI. The chain's CDR3 is CASSPLSKQGAHEQYF. For the CDR3, the DNA is TGTGCCAGCTCACCACTCTCCAAACAGGGGGCCCACGAGCAGTACTTC.

This clone was seen once. The rearrangement links TRBV6-6 to TRBJ1-1; D may be TRBD1 (6 bases). Trimming pared 2 bases from V and 7 bases from J, leaving 11 bases between. The CDR3 is made up of 13 amino acids. In germline, CDR1 is MNHNY, CDR2 SVGAGI (reference sequence). The CDR3 DNA is TGTGCCAGCAGTTACGGAGTGGACAGTGAAGCTTTCTTT. As protein: CASSYGVDSEAFF.

The CDR3 DNA sequence: TGTGCCAGCTCACTAGCGGGAGAGATAGATACGCAGTATTTT. Residues: CASSLAGEIDTQYF. The chain is built from TRBV18 and TRBJ2-3; TRBD2 matches 9 bases. Per the germline V gene, CDR1 is KGHSH and CDR2 is LQKENI. The CDR3 runs 14 residues. V gave up 4 bases and J gave up 5 bases; unmatched junction bases: 4.

The J gene is TRBJ1-3, the V gene TRBV19; no reliable D call. The CDR3 totals 13 residues. The germline V gene has CDR1 LNHDA and CDR2 SQIVND (reference sequence). V gave up 5 bases and J gave up 1 base, with 6 bases separating them. The CDR3 protein is CASSVSSGNTIYF. CDR3 coding DNA: TGTGCCAGTAGTGTCTCGTCTGGAAACACCATATATTTT. The variable domain in full, with the rest retrieved from reference TRBV19 and TRBJ1-3, is DGGITQSPKYLFRKEGQNVTLSCEQNLNHDAMYWYRQDPGQGLRLIYYSQIVNDFQKGDIAEGYSVSREKKESFPLTVTSAQKNPTAFYLCASSVSSGNTIYFGEGSWLTVV.

The J gene is TRBJ2-7, the V gene TRBV5-1, with 10 nucleotides matching TRBD1. Losses at the gene ends were 0 bases for V and 5 bases for J; bases not matched to a gene: 2. CDR1 and CDR2 from the germline V gene are SGHRS and YFSETQ. The CDR3 spans 14 residues. The CDR3 region is CASSLGDRGDEQYF. CDR3 nucleotides: TGCGCCAGCAGCTTGGGGGACAGGGGAGACGAGCAGTACTTC.

The chain couples TRBV9 to TRBJ2-7; TRBD2 is a possible D gene (6 bases). V was clipped by 0 bases and J by 2 bases, with 15 bases between them. This CDR3 has 16 amino acids. Germline lookup yields CDR1 SGDLS and CDR2 YYNGEE. Here the CDR3 reads CASSVGEAPRTYEQYF. The CDR3 DNA follows: TGTGCCAGCAGCGTAGGGGAGGCTCCGCGAACCTACGAGCAGTACTTC. Full variable domain (outside the CDR3, taken from reference TRBV9 and TRBJ2-7): DSGVTQTPKHLITATGQRVTLRCSPRSGDLSVYWYQQSLDQGLQFLIQYYNGEERAKGNILERFSAQQFPDLHSELNLSSLELGDSALYFCASSVGEAPRTYEQYFGPGTRLTVT.

The rearrangement links TRBV5-6 to TRBJ1-6; a possible D gene is TRBD1 (6 bases). The germline V and J ends were trimmed by 4 bases and 7 bases, with 12 bases remaining between them. Germline V gene data show CDR1 as SGHDT and CDR2 as YYEEEE. The CDR3 covers 14 residues. CDR3: CASSRTVSNSPLHF. The CDR3 DNA is TGTGCCAGCAGCCGGACAGTCAGCAATTCACCCCTCCACTTT.